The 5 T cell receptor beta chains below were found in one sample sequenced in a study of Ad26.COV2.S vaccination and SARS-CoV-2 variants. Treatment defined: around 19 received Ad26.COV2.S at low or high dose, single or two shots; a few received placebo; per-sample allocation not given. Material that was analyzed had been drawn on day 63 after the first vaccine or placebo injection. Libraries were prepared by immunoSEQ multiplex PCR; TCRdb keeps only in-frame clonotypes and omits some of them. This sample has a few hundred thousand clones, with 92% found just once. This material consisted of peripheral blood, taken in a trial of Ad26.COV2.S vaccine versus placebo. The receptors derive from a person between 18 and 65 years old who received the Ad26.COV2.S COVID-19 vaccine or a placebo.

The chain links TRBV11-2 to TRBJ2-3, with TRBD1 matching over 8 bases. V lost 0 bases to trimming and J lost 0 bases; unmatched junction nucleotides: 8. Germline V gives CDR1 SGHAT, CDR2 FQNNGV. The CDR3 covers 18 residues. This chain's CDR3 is CASSLEVVGDRSTDTQYF. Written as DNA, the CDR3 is TGTGCCAGCAGCTTAGAGGTAGTAGGGGACAGGAGCACAGATACGCAGTATTTT.

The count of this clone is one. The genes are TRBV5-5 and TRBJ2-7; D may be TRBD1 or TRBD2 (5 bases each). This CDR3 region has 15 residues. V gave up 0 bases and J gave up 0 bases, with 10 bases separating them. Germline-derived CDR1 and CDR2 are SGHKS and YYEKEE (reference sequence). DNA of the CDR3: TGTGCCAGCAGCTTGGGAGGGGCGAGCTCCTACGAGCAGTACTTC. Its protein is CASSLGGASSYEQYF.

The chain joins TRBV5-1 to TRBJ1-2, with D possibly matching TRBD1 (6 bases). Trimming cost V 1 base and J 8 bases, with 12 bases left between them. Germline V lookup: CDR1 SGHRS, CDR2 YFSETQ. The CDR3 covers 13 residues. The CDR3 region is CASSLTGSRGYTF. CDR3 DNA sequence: TGCGCCAGCAGCTTGACAGGGAGTCGGGGCTACACCTTC. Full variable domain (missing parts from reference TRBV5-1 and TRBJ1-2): KAGVTQTPRYLIKTRGQQVTLSCSPISGHRSVSWYQQTPGQGLQFLFEYFSETQRNKGNFPGRFSGRQFSNSRSEMNVSTLELGDSALYLCASSLTGSRGYTFGSGTRLTVV.

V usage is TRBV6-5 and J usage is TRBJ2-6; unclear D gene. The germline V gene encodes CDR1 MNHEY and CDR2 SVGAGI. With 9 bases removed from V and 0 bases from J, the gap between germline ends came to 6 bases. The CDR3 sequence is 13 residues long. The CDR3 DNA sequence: TGTGCCAGTGACGGCTCTGGGGCCAACGTCCTGACTTTC. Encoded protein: CASDGSGANVLTF.

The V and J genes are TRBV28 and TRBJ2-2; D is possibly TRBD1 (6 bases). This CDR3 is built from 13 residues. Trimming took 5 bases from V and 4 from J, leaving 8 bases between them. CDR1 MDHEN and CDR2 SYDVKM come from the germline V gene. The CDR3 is CASSDRTTGELFF. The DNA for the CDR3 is TGTGCCAGCAGTGACAGGACCACCGGGGAGCTGTTTTTT.